The 14 T cell receptor beta chains presented below share a single source sample, sequenced in a study of T cell responses to AZD1222 COVID-19 vaccine. Assay used: immunoSEQ multiplex PCR; TCRdb lists only in-frame clones, some missing. The table records over 110,000 clones, approximately 87% of them present only once. The sequences come from peripheral blood, collected 28 days after the second AZD1222 dose. The receptors derive from an adult who received the AZD1222 COVID-19 vaccine.

Only one count was recorded for this clone. The V call is TRBV18, the J call TRBJ1-1; D not certain. Germline V gives CDR1 KGHSH, CDR2 LQKENI. V was trimmed by 4 bases and J by 7 bases, leaving 10 bases between them. The CDR3 consists of 12 residues. This CDR3 is CASSLGRNEAFF. The CDR3 region has the DNA TGTGCCAGCTCACTCGGACGGAATGAAGCTTTCTTT.

CDR3 sequence (DNA): TGTGCCAGCAGCGTAGATGTAGGGAGCAATCAGCCCCAGCATTTT. Its protein product is CASSVDVGSNQPQHF. V usage is TRBV9 and J usage is TRBJ1-5, with D unclear. The CDR3 loop spans 15 amino acids. CDR1 SGDLS and CDR2 YYNGEE come from the germline V gene. The germline V and J ends were trimmed by 0 bases and 1 base, with 8 bases remaining between them.

The chain is built from TRBV6-5 and TRBJ1-1; no reliable D call. The germline V gene has CDR1 MNHEY and CDR2 SVGAGI. The CDR3 is 13 amino acids. V was shortened by 2 bases and J by 5 bases, with 9 bases between the two germline ends. DNA for the CDR3: TGTGCCAGCAGTTACAGAAACCCAACTGAAGCTTTCTTT. Residues: CASSYRNPTEAFF.

The J gene is TRBJ2-1, the V gene TRBV5-1, with a tentative D call TRBD1 (5 bases). The germline V and J ends were trimmed by 4 bases and 12 bases, with 11 bases remaining between them. In germline, CDR1 is SGHRS, CDR2 YFSETQ. The CDR3 runs 11 residues. The CDR3: CASSQDTGQFF. The CDR3, as DNA: TGCGCCAGCAGCCAGGACACCGGGCAGTTCTTC. The full variable domain, rest sourced from reference TRBV5-1 and TRBJ2-1, is KAGVTQTPRYLIKTRGQQVTLSCSPISGHRSVSWYQQTPGQGLQFLFEYFSETQRNKGNFPGRFSGRQFSNSRSEMNVSTLELGDSALYLCASSQDTGQFFGPGTRLTVL.

The J gene is TRBJ2-7, the V gene TRBV18, with D tentatively TRBD2 (6 bases). The length of the CDR3 is 14 residues. V lost 3 bases, J lost 7 bases, and 16 bases lay in between. CDR1 is KGHSH, CDR2 LQKENI, per germline. CDR3 loop: CASSPGRGREEQYF. The CDR3, as DNA: TGTGCCAGCTCACCCGGTCGGGGGAGAGAGGAGCAGTACTTC. The entire variable domain, with the rest obtained from reference TRBV18 and TRBJ2-7, is as follows: NAGVMQNPRHLVRRRGQEARLRCSPMKGHSHVYWYRQLPEEGLKFMVYLQKENIIDESGMPKERFSAEFPKEGPSILRIQQVVRGDSAAYFCASSPGRGREEQYFGPGTRLTVT.

The V gene is TRBV6-2 or TRBV6-3, the J gene TRBJ1-1; unclear D gene. Trimming took 0 bases from V and 7 from J, leaving 9 bases between them. The germline V gene has CDR1 MNHEY and CDR2 SVGEGT. The CDR3 spans 13 residues. The CDR3: CASSYSTPLEAFF. CDR3 DNA sequence: TGTGCCAGCAGTTACTCAACACCGCTTGAAGCTTTCTTT.

V usage is TRBV4-1 and J usage is TRBJ2-7; D unclear. Germline V lookup: CDR1 MGHRA, CDR2 YSYEKL. The CDR3 is made up of 13 amino acids. V was cut by 1 base and J by 2 bases, with 6 bases left in between. The CDR3, as DNA: TGCGCCAGCAGCCAAGTTGAGGCCTACGAGCAGTACTTC. It encodes CASSQVEAYEQYF.

The rearrangement joins TRBV7-9 to TRBJ1-6; 8 bases line up with TRBD1. J lost 10 bases, V lost 2 bases, and 10 bases had no gene match. CDR1 is SEHNR and CDR2 is FQNEAQ in the germline V gene (reference sequence). The CDR3 length is 16 residues. The chain's CDR3 is CASSLISGQGDSPLHF. CDR3 DNA sequence: TGTGCCAGCAGCTTAATTTCTGGACAGGGTGACTCACCCCTCCACTTT.

V and J are TRBV6-6 and TRBJ2-2; 14 nucleotides agree with TRBD2. V dropped 5 bases and J dropped 6; count of bases not matched to a gene: 8. The CDR3 loop spans 17 amino acids. Germline V gene data show CDR1 as MNHNY and CDR2 as SVGAGI (reference sequence). The CDR3 spells CASSLRLAGGQPGELFF. The CDR3 DNA follows: TGTGCCAGCAGTCTCCGACTAGCGGGGGGGCAACCCGGGGAGCTGTTTTTT.

This chain's CDR3 is CAWSALRTDYTSGNTIYF. For the CDR3, the DNA is TGTGCCTGGAGTGCCCTCCGGACGGATTATACCTCTGGAAACACCATATATTTT. This chain uses TRBV30 with TRBJ1-3; D gene uncertain. Per germline, CDR1 GTSNPN and CDR2 SVGIG (reference sequence). The CDR3 has 18 residues. V lost 1 base and J lost 0, with 19 bases in between.

For the CDR3, the DNA is TGTGCCAGCAGCTTAGGCAGGACCTCCACAGATACGCAGTATTTT. Its translation is CASSLGRTSTDTQYF. The J gene is TRBJ2-3, the V gene TRBV13; D ambiguous. Germline values: CDR1 PRHDT, CDR2 FYEKMQ (reference sequence). Trimming left V 0 bases short and J 2 bases short, with 9 bases between. CDR3 length equals 15 residues.

The rearrangement uses TRBV11-2 and TRBJ2-7, with 10 bases that match TRBD1. Germline assignment: CDR1 SGHAT and CDR2 FQNNGV. V lost 3 bases, J lost 2 bases, and 10 bases stayed unmatched. CDR3 length: 17 residues. The CDR3 is CASSFAGTGASTYEQYF. DNA of the CDR3: TGTGCCAGCAGCTTCGCCGGGACAGGGGCTTCAACCTACGAGCAGTACTTC.

This rearrangement joins TRBV25-1 to TRBJ1-2; TRBD1 aligns across 7 bases. Germline CDR1 is MGHDK and CDR2 is SYGVNS. The CDR3 runs 14 residues. The V segment lost 8 bases and the J segment 1 base; nucleotides outside the gene matches: 7. This CDR3 is CASGRTGVNYGYTF. CDR3 DNA: TGTGCCAGCGGAAGGACAGGCGTTAACTATGGCTACACCTTC.

This clone appeared a few times. This rearrangement joins TRBV13 to TRBJ2-2; D not certain. There are 13 residues in the CDR3. Germline-derived CDR1 and CDR2 are PRHDT and FYEKMQ (reference sequence). Trimming shortened V by 3 bases and J by 5 bases, and 7 bases separated the two germline ends. In DNA, the CDR3 is TGTGCCAGCAGCTTTACCCGAACCGGGGAGCTGTTTTTT. As protein: CASSFTRTGELFF.